Presented here are 5 T cell receptor beta chains from one specimen sequenced in a study of tumor-infiltrating lymphocytes in oesophageal squamous cell carcinoma. MiXCR was run by TCRdb on the PCR reads, yielding one entry per CDR3 protein. The sample records fewer than 15,000 distinct CDR3 sequences, around half being singletons. Sequencing was done on a sample of esophageal tumor tissue. Source of these receptors: a male donor with esophageal squamous cell carcinoma.

This rearrangement joins TRBV7-2 to TRBJ2-2; 8 nucleotides align to TRBD1. The CDR3 consists of 15 residues. The trim removed 2 bases at V and 5 bases at J, leaving 4 bases unmatched. The V gene's germline CDR1 is SGHTA and CDR2 FQGNSA. The CDR3 is CASSLLQGGTGELFF. CDR3 bases: TGTGCCAGCAGCTTATTACAGGGGGGTACCGGGGAGCTGTTTTTT.

This clonotype showed up many times. V is TRBV27 and J is TRBJ2-7, with 9 bases fitting TRBD1. CDR3 length equals 14 residues. Per germline, CDR1 MNHEY and CDR2 SMNVEV (reference sequence). V shed 8 bases and J 1 base; nucleotides not matched to a gene: 6. The CDR3 is CASRTGTGSYEQYF. The CDR3 DNA is TGTGCCAGCCGGACCGGGACAGGGTCCTACGAGCAGTACTTC.

By share of the sample, this clonotype is medium-sized. This rearrangement joins TRBV28 to TRBJ2-3; D call uncertain. The CDR3 has 13 amino acids. Trimming left V 1 base short and J 1 base short, with 3 bases between. Germline V CDR1 and CDR2: MDHEN, SYDVKM. The CDR3 nucleotides read TGTGCCAGCAGTTTATCTGGCACAGATACGCAGTATTTT. This encodes CASSLSGTDTQYF.

Note on this clonotype: At one end, the junction sequence differs from germline, possibly due to a read error. The chain recombines TRBV10-3 with TRBJ1-1; 7 nucleotides match TRBD1. Looked up from germline, CDR1 is ENHRY and CDR2 is SYGVKD. The CDR3 totals 13 residues. The DNA of the CDR3 is TGTGCCAGCAGTAGACAGGGTCACGCTGAAGCTTTCTTT. Its translation is CASSRQGHAEAFF.

CDR3 loop: CASCRFGNEQFF. The CDR3 nucleotides are TGTGCCAGCTGCCGCTTTGGGAATGAGCAGTTCTTC. This rearrangement joins TRBV6-1 to TRBJ1-2; no definite D call. Judging by the DNA end, TRBJ2-1 fits better; the J call may be wrong. Germline lookup yields CDR1 MNHNS and CDR2 SASEGT. The CDR3 totals 12 residues.